This TCR beta chain was found in a study of vaccination and CD4 T cells after COVID-19. This clonotype appeared a single time. Its antigen is as yet unknown. V dropped 5 bases and J dropped 3; count of bases not matched to a gene: 0. This CDR3 region has 12 residues. Germline lookup yields CDR1 MNHEY and CDR2 SVGEGT. Treatment specified: approximately 11-day PBMC culture with coronavirus spike peptide pools or control peptides (ViraFEST assay). An Oncomine TCR Beta short-read assay was used to sequence the DNA from cultured CD4+ T cells. TCRdb reprocessed the PCR reads via MiXCR and lists one record per CDR3 protein. The sample includes under 25,000 distinct CDR3 sequences, 44% of them seen just once.

The receptor comes from a human donor who had recovered from COVID-19. The J gene is TRBJ2-7, the V gene TRBV6-2 or TRBV6-3, with 8 bases fitting TRBD1. This sample comprised CD4+ T cells from blood, cultured in vitro, obtained before SARS-CoV-2 vaccination. CDR3 amino acids: CASSDRGYEQYF. The CDR3 DNA reads TGTGCCAGCAGTGACAGGGGCTACGAGCAGTACTTC.